The entry below describes one T cell receptor beta chain. This specimen belongs to a study of blood T cell repertoires in COVID-19. About the research overall: PBMCs, B-cell-depleted T cells, or T cells provided the cDNA or gDNA that made up the material.

Per germline, CDR1 LNHDA and CDR2 SQIVND (reference sequence). With V trimmed by 4 bases and J by 5 bases, 11 bases remained unmatched. The CDR3 sequence is 17 residues long. Everyone who took part was roughly 18 to 89 years old, and they came from 24 US areas. Assay: immunoSEQ multiplex PCR; the TCRdb copy retains only in-frame clones and omits some. The top ten hold about 0.65% of the sample, which has approximately 470,000 clones, roughly 87% seen once. The chain employs TRBV19 and TRBJ1-5, with TRBD1 matching 10 bases. This receptor was taken from a woman aged 18-29 years who had recovered from COVID-19. Sequenced material: PBMCs or T cells enriched from blood (not recorded which). CDR3 protein: CASSRGVQTGGHQPQHF. In nucleotides, the CDR3 is TGTGCCAGTAGTAGGGGAGTTCAGACAGGGGGCCATCAGCCCCAGCATTTT.